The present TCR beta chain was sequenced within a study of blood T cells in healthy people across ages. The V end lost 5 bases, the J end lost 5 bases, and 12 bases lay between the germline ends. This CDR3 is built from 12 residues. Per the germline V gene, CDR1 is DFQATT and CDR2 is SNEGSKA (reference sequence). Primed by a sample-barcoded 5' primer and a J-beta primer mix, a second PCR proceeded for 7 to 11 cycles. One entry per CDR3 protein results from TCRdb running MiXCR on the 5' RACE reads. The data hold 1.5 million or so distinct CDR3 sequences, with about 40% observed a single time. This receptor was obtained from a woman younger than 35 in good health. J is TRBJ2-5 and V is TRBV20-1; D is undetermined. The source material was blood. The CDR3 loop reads CSAYRLKETQYF. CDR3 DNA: TGCAGTGCTTATAGATTAAAGGAGACCCAGTACTTC.